This T cell receptor (beta chain) was observed in a study of cytomegalovirus exposure and HLA in healthy donors. Between the trimmed V and J ends, which lost 6 bases and 0 bases, there was a span of 11 bases. The CDR3 extends over 15 amino acids. Germline V gene lookup returns CDR1 SGHTA and CDR2 FQGTGA. Amplification used 60 Vbeta primers and 13 Jbeta primers. Only in-frame clones appear in the TCRdb table, and some are missing; sequencing was by immunoSEQ multiplex PCR. The sample yields 73,000 or so clones, approximately 80% seen once. Study outcomes and limitations: Some V segments (TRBV6-2 and TRBV6-3 among them) were excluded as indistinguishable.

Points on this clone: The antigen is unknown.

The receptor's source is a human donor in good health. The sequencing input was PBMCs. The genes are TRBV7-3 and TRBJ2-2; D is undetermined. CDR3 protein: CASSLTGSNTGELFF. The CDR3 DNA reads TGTGCCAGCAGTTTGACTGGATCGAACACCGGGGAGCTGTTTTTT.